Below, 10 T cell receptor beta chains from the same sample are listed, as sequenced in a study of CD8+ T cells in alopecia areata. Described treatment: oral pan-JAK inhibitor, 5-10 mg twice daily. In alopecia areata patients, both lesional scalp punch biopsies and peripheral blood were collected. Sequencing used cDNA as its template, made by extracting RNA and reverse transcribing it. This table comes from immunoSEQ multiplex PCR, and its TCRdb copy is limited to in-frame clones, with some not included. The data show about 12,000 clones, 65% to 70% seen once. The sample here was skin, taken at week 4, from a patient treated with tofacitinib. Receptor source: a human donor with alopecia areata.

The chain is built from TRBV18 and TRBJ2-5, with TRBD1 as a possible D gene (6 bases). The V gene lost 4 bases and the J gene lost 2 bases, with 8 bases spanning the gap. CDR1 and CDR2 (germline): KGHSH, LQKENI. The CDR3 covers 13 residues. CDR3 loop: CASSLDRQETQYF. In DNA form, the CDR3 reads TGTGCCAGCTCACTCGACAGGCAAGAGACCCAGTACTTC.

This clone was seen a few times. The chain couples TRBV4-1 to TRBJ1-2; D is uncertain. V lost 2 bases and J lost 3, with 10 bases in between. The length of the CDR3 is 14 residues. Germline CDR1 reads MGHRA; CDR2 reads YSYEKL. The CDR3 loop reads CASSQSGSYYGYTF. As DNA, the CDR3 is TGCGCCAGCAGCCAAAGCGGGAGTTACTATGGCTACACCTTC.

This chain connects TRBV2 to TRBJ2-4, with D uncertain. The CDR3 extends over 13 amino acids. From germline, CDR1 is SNHLY and CDR2 FYNNEI. The V gene lost 6 bases and the J gene lost 8 bases, with 14 bases spanning the gap. The CDR3 protein is CASRAGPQDIQYF. The CDR3 coding sequence is TGTGCCAGCAGAGCCGGGCCTCAGGACATTCAGTACTTC.

This clone was detected once. The rearrangement uses TRBV7-8 and TRBJ2-3, with 7 positions matching TRBD2. V shed 2 bases and J 1 base; nucleotides not matched to a gene: 3. Germline values: CDR1 SGHVS, CDR2 FQNEAQ. The CDR3 is 15 amino acids. CDR3: CASSLSLAGTDTQYF. In DNA, the CDR3 is TGTGCCAGCAGCTTAAGTCTAGCGGGCACAGATACGCAGTATTTT. The full variable domain, completed using reference TRBV7-8 and TRBJ2-3, is GAGVSQSPRYKVAKRGQDVALRCDPISGHVSLFWYQQALGQGPEFLTYFQNEAQLDKSGLPSDRFFAERPEGSVSTLKIQRTQQEDSAVYLCASSLSLAGTDTQYFGPGTRLTVL.

The chain has TRBV7-2 and TRBJ1-6, with 9 bases that match TRBD1. V lost 5 bases to trimming and J lost 7 bases; unmatched junction nucleotides: 15. Germline V gene lookup returns CDR1 SGHTA and CDR2 FQGNSA. This CDR3 has 18 residues. The CDR3 DNA is TGTGCCAGCAGCCCATTTACAGGGGGCCGAGGTTTCAATTCACCCCTCCACTTT. It translates to CASSPFTGGRGFNSPLHF.

This chain uses TRBV6-9 with TRBJ1-1; a weak D match, TRBD1 (6 bases). The CDR3 has 15 residues. Trimming took off 9 bases at V and 2 bases at J, with 19 bases between the two ends. In germline, CDR1 is MNHGY, CDR2 SVAAGI. The CDR3 DNA is TGTGCCAGTTCCATGCCAGGGGCCTACAACACTGAAGCTTTCTTT. Translating it yields CASSMPGAYNTEAFF.

The chain links TRBV11-2 to TRBJ2-5; D gene uncertain. Germline V gene lookup returns CDR1 SGHAT and CDR2 FQNNGV. The CDR3 has 16 residues. Trimming left V 1 base short and J 1 base short, with 13 bases between. Here the CDR3 reads CASSLAPWLPQETQYF. CDR3 bases: TGTGCCAGCAGCTTAGCACCTTGGCTTCCCCAAGAGACCCAGTACTTC.

This clone was seen a few times. The gene calls are TRBV11-3 and TRBJ2-7, with a tentative D call TRBD2 (7 bases). The CDR3 covers 15 residues. The germline V gene encodes CDR1 SGHNT and CDR2 YENEEA. V shed 1 base and J shed 0 bases, with 10 bases lying between them. The CDR3 is CASSLGGGRSYEQYF. The CDR3 nucleotides read TGTGCCAGCAGCTTAGGCGGGGGCCGCTCCTACGAGCAGTACTTC.

The V call is TRBV7-9, the J call TRBJ1-2, with a tentative D call TRBD1 (6 bases). Trimming removed 2 bases from V and 8 bases from J, with 12 bases in between. The CDR3 has 13 residues. The germline V gene encodes CDR1 SEHNR and CDR2 FQNEAQ (reference sequence). Here the CDR3 reads CASSLQGSLGYTF. The CDR3 DNA is TGTGCCAGCAGCTTACAGGGGTCTCTGGGCTACACCTTC.

The chain couples TRBV6-5 to TRBJ2-7; a weak D match, TRBD1 (5 bases). In germline, CDR1 is MNHEY, CDR2 SVGAGI. This CDR3 region has 16 residues. V was shortened by 2 bases and J by 6 bases, with 20 bases between the two germline ends. The CDR3 loop is CASSYPRTARVAEQYF. The CDR3 DNA reads TGTGCCAGCAGTTACCCAAGGACCGCCAGGGTTGCCGAGCAGTACTTC.